The source of this T cell receptor (beta chain) is a study of T cells expressing NK-cell markers. Using the 5' RACE reads, TCRdb records one entry per CDR3 protein without DNA. Seen in this sample are 160,000 or so distinct CDR3 sequences; the ten most common clones hold less than 20%. This CDR3 region has 13 residues. CDR1 is SQVTM and CDR2 is ANQGSEA in the germline V gene. The source is a woman between 18 and 70 years old in good health. The rearrangement links TRBV29-1 to TRBJ2-7; TCRdb reports TRBD1, a call that lacks DNA to check it against. The sequencing sample was made of blood T cells: a sorted CD56 or NKG2C T cell subset, CD4+ or CD8+ T cells, or bulk PBMC T cells (not recorded which). Here the CDR3 reads CSVGVTGAYEQYF.